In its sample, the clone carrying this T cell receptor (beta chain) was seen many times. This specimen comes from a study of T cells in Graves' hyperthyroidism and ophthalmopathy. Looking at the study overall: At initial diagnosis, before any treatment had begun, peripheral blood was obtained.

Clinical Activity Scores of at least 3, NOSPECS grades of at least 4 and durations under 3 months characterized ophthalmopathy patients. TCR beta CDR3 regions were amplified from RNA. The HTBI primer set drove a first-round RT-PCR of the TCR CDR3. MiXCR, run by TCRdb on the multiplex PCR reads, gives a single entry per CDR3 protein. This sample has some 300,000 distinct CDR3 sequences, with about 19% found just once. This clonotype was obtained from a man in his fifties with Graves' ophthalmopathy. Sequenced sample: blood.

CDR3 sequence: CASSTRTGATDTQYF. CDR3 bases: TGTGCCAGCTCAACCCGGACAGGGGCGACAGATACGCAGTATTTT. The genes are TRBV18 and TRBJ2-3, with 9 bases aligning to TRBD1. The CDR3 is 15 amino acids. After removal of 5 bases from V and 3 bases from J, the junction contained 6 bases not matched to a gene. Germline loops: CDR1 KGHSH, CDR2 LQKENI. Full variable domain (rest looked up from reference TRBV18 and TRBJ2-3): NAGVMQNPRHLVRRRGQEARLRCSPMKGHSHVYWYRQLPEEGLKFMVYLQKENIIDESGMPKERFSAEFPKEGPSILRIQQVVRGDSAAYFCASSTRTGATDTQYFGPGTRLTVL.